This TCR beta chain originates from a study of T cells in Graves' hyperthyroidism and ophthalmopathy (dated by TCRdb to about 2019). In terms of the full investigation: To identify distinguishing TCR V-J signatures, a discovery cohort of about 95 patients was used, comprising 40 to 45 with Graves' ophthalmopathy and approximately 58 with stable Graves' hyperthyroidism. Prospective prediction of ophthalmopathy was tested in an independent validation cohort consisting of roughly 20 hyperthyroidism patients and around 16 patients who later progressed to ophthalmopathy. The 90 or so discovery patients were randomly split 7:3 into training and test sets. In addition, the study compared T-cell repertoires in thyroid tissue and in blood from about six Graves' hyperthyroidism patients. After sampling, hyperthyroidism patients received methimazole starting at 30 mg daily, and ophthalmopathy patients received high-dose intravenous methylprednisolone. The paper describes TCR Vbeta CDR3 sequencing of 120 to 150 peripheral blood samples, made up of approximately 40 ophthalmopathy patients, over 70 hyperthyroidism patients and approximately 17 progressor patients.

Any patient with an uncontrolled infection, another autoimmune disease, pregnancy or lactation was excluded. Diagnoses were based on clinical symptoms, serum thyroxine and TRAb, thyroid ultrasound and orbital computed tomography. Total RNA was extracted using Trizol reagent, and RNA quality was assessed on an Agilent 2100 Bioanalyzer. V loses 3 bases at its end and J loses 4 bases; junction bases beyond the gene matches: 6. Taken from the germline V gene, the CDR1 and CDR2 loops are ENHRY and SYGVKD. Its CDR3 holds 15 amino acids, cysteine through phenylalanine. Left in the record is the CDR3 DNA by itself, 45 bases read in frame from the first base. Comments on this clonotype: The target of this receptor is not known. Base qualities were left out, and no much larger clone turns up one base away.

General findings and caveats noted by the study authors: Sample size was not statistically predetermined, and blinding of investigators to group allocation was not performed. Most expanded thyroid clonotypes (frequency above 0.001) were also detected in blood, a finding suggesting that blood repertoires may reflect thyroid immune responses. During validation, the model predicted progression to ophthalmopathy a median of roughly six months ahead of onset, with almost 71% sensitivity and roughly 72% specificity. A 13 V-J signature model separated ophthalmopathy from stable hyperthyroidism, with approximately 87% sensitivity and around 84% specificity in cross-validation and 80%/75% in testing.

Amplification of TCR beta CDR3 regions was carried out from RNA transcripts. The TCR CDR3 was subjected to a first round of RT-PCR using the HTBI primer set and the Qiagen OneStep RT-PCR kit. The libraries were constructed in a second round of multiplex PCR and then size-selected and purified. Paired-end sequencing of the libraries was performed with 100 bp reads on an Illumina HiSeq2000. As for the authors' bioinformatics: Raw data were processed with SOAPnuke, discarding reads with adapters, uncalled bases, mean Phred below 15, or no exact constant-primer or identifier match. High-quality paired reads were merged using COPE v1.2.5, and each unique nucleotide sequence was defined as a clonotype. Clonotypes were aligned to IMGT TRBV, TRBD and TRBJ reference segments using MiTCR v1.1. Analysis was restricted to V-J combinations with a frequency above 0.0001, which covered approximately 99% of repertoires. The TCS score was defined as the ratio of F50 (clonal expansion) to E x V (chaos), calculated using BLOSUM62-based TCRdist between CDR3 peptides within each V-J. Welch's t-statistics and random forest reduced several hundred V-J features to around 14, which were used in a naive Bayes classifier (R e1071). The similarity between thyroid and blood repertoires was quantified using the Morisita-Horn index. Using fastp trimming at Q25 and MiXCR clonotype assembly, TCRdb reanalyzed the public sequencing data and kept in-frame beta chains. Identical CDR3 protein sequences are pooled into one entry, listed with their most common genes and DNA. The V and J calls and clone size are TCRdb's, not the authors'. The sample table shows around 600,000 distinct CDR3 sequences, and about 45% are seen once. The ten largest clones take up under 8.5% of the sample.

The TCR comes from an adult man with Graves' disease, either hyperthyroidism or ophthalmopathy (not recorded which). Sample: peripheral blood or thyroid tissue (not recorded which). The rearrangement combines TRBV10-3 with TRBJ1-2; the central 9 bases match TRBD1. The bases are TGTGCCATCAGTGACTTTGGACAGGGGTCCTATGGCTACACCTTC. It encodes CAISDFGQGSYGYTF.